In its sample, the clone carrying this TCR beta chain was seen once. The target antigen is unknown. The source of the sample is a study of monozygotic twins with cystic fibrosis. Study at large: Around 3 micrograms of fragmented DNA underwent approximately 15 PCR cycles for library preparation. The study, taken as a whole, reports: Nucleotide-identical clonotype sharing was significantly higher within monozygotic CF twin pairs than between unrelated CF individuals. Median Simpson clonality of 0.0095 suggested naive T cells predominated. Shared CDR3 numbers were not associated with age, concordance or severity.

The ends were cut back, 6 bases at V and 0 bases at J, with 12 bases in the middle. This CDR3 has 15 amino acids. Germline V gene sequence: CDR1 SGHVS, CDR2 FQNEAQ. Data came from immunoSEQ multiplex PCR; TCRdb stores just in-frame clones and leaves some out. The sample lists around 34,000 clones; 66% were seen once. The sequence came from a girl under 18 with cystic fibrosis. Sequences were obtained from blood. This chain connects TRBV7-8 to TRBJ2-1; D is uncertain. CDR3 loop: CASSRSTSSYNEQFF. The CDR3 DNA is TGTGCCAGCAGTAGGTCGACGAGCTCCTACAATGAGCAGTTCTTC.